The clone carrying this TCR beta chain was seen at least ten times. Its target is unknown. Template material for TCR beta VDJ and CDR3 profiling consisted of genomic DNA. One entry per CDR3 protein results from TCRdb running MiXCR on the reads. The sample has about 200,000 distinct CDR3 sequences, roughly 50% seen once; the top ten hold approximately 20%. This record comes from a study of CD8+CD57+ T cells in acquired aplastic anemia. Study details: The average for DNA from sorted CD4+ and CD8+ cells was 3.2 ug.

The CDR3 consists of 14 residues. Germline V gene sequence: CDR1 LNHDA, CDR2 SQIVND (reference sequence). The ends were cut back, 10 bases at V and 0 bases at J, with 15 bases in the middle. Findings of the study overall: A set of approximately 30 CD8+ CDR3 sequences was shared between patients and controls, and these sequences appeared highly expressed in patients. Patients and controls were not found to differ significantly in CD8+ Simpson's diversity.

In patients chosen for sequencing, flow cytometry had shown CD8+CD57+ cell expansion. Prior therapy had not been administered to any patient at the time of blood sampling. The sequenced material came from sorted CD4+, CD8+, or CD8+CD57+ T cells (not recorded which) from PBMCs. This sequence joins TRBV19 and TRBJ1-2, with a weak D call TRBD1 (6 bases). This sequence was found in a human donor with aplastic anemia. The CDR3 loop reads CATRRTETNYGYTF. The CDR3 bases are TGTGCCACTCGGAGGACAGAGACTAACTATGGCTACACCTTC.